This TCR beta chain was obtained from a study of blood T cell repertoires in COVID-19 (dated by TCRdb to the early 2020s). For the wider study: Samples covering the acute and convalescent phases of COVID-19 were provided by collaborators in the United States, Italy and Spain. The material from the prospective study consisted of cDNA or gDNA derived from T cells, B-cell-depleted T cells, or PBMCs. The dataset comprised deeply sampled blood TCRbeta repertoires from subjects exposed to, actively infected with, or recovered from COVID-19. The repertoires were released in a freely available public database intended as a resource for research on the immune response to SARS-CoV-2. The samples were drawn from two sources: the first 160 participants of the ongoing ImmuneRACE study, and 1,254 subjects contributed by 6 global collaborators. A de-identified subject ID, COVID-19 status, age in years and sex were almost always included in the sample metadata. Where HLA class I and class II types were available, the types were taken from metadata supplied by the sample provider, not from assay-based typing.

Trimming removed 6 bases from V and 4 bases from J; the gene matches leave 9 bases unexplained. The germline V gene supplies CDR1 MDHEN and CDR2 SYDVKM. CDR3 length: 16 amino acids, cysteine to phenylalanine. Only CDR3 DNA remains: 48 bases, in frame from the first base. In the case of this clone: Its antigen is unknown. There are no base qualities to consult, and no much larger clone falls within one base.

Enrolling through a virtual design, the prospective study's participants ranged in age from roughly 18 to 100 years and lived across 24 United States geographic areas. In the prospective study, cohorts were assigned on the basis of participant-reported clinical history obtained from a screening survey and a study questionnaire. ImmuneRACE Cohort 3 recovered participants were defined by two consecutive negative NP/OP PCR tests, healthcare professional clearance, or symptom resolution. Each participant in the prospective study had whole blood, serum and a nasopharyngeal or oropharyngeal swab collected by mobile phlebotomists. Participants in the prospective study had the option to provide additional blood draws and questionnaires over a roughly two-month period. Before DNA extraction, prospective study blood samples were shipped either frozen or at room temperature. TCRbeta CDR3 regions were amplified from genomic DNA using the immunoSEQ Assay, a bias-controlled multiplex PCR. The authors' pipeline ran thus. Nucleated cell counts per sample were estimated from amplification of reference gene primers within the assay. To quantify the absolute abundance of each unique TCRbeta CDR3 rearrangement, sequence reads were collapsed and filtered. For each sample, productive Simpson clonality was calculated by taking the square root of Simpson's diversity index across productive rearrangements. TCRdb limited this immuneACCESS table to in-frame rearrangements with V and J called. A share of clones is missing; checked studies link under half to unresolved V genes, and the rest is unexplained. The V and J calls and the clone size are those of that table, but D and trimming were determined from the DNA. Recorded for this sample are approximately 150,000 clones; about four fifths of them occurred a single time. Around a sixth of the sample comes from the top ten.

The full study reports these points: The amount of clinical and demographic metadata varied by source and participant and was provided uncurated.

The TCR comes from a man aged 60 to 75 who had recovered from COVID-19. The sequenced material came from PBMCs or T cells enriched from blood (not recorded which). Recombination connected TRBV28 to TRBJ2-6; TRBD1 lines up with 7 middle nucleotides. The CDR3 protein: CASSRYRGAGANVLTF. The sequenced DNA: TGTGCCAGCAGCCGTTACAGGGGAGCGGGGGCCAACGTCCTGACTTTC.